This TCR beta chain was profiled in a study of blood T cell repertoires in COVID-19. On the study more broadly: Acute-phase and convalescent COVID-19 samples originated in the United States, Italy and Spain. Sources were T cells, B-cell-depleted T cells, or PBMCs; the material itself was cDNA or gDNA.

In the original workflow: From reference gene primer amplification, estimates of nucleated cell counts were derived. Only in-frame clones appear in the TCRdb table, and some are missing; sequencing was by immunoSEQ multiplex PCR. Clonal size and the V and J genes are those of that table, whereas D and trimming came from the DNA. Among 40,000 or so clones listed, 80% to 90% were seen once. This clone was picked up one time. J was trimmed by 2 bases and V by 3 bases; bases with no gene match: 13. The germline V gene has CDR1 KGHDR and CDR2 SFDVKD. The CDR3 spans 18 residues. Sequencing used peripheral blood. J is TRBJ2-3 and V is TRBV24-1, with TRBD2 identical over 7 bases. This sequence was found in a human donor in a cohort sampled during active COVID-19. This CDR3 is CATSDPRAERGVTDTQYF. CDR3 sequence (DNA): TGTGCCACCAGTGATCCCAGGGCGGAGCGGGGTGTCACAGATACGCAGTATTTT.